The rows below give T cell receptor beta chains drawn from one sample of a study of regulatory T cells in long-lasting Graves disease. MiXCR, run by TCRdb on the multiplex PCR reads, gives a single entry per CDR3 protein. The table includes approximately 230,000 distinct CDR3 sequences, about 17% detected once. The sample in question was peripheral blood mononuclear cells (PBMCs), obtained at new diagnosis, from a patient treated with antithyroid drugs. The receptors shown here come from a female donor with Graves disease. Each CDR3 is given with its conserved first and last residue. Fields, in order: clone size, V gene, CDR3 protein. Clone size is not always given. Where it is, it says once, few, many or a class for expanded clones.

>many|TRBV19
CASSIWTGDDNQPQHF
>many|TRBV28
CASRAGPVSGNTIYF
>many|TRBV4-3
CASSRGTSGRALETQYF
>many|TRBV11-2
CASSIEGGAAEKLFF
>many|TRBV15
CATSRLPTYSTILAGGIKQYF
>many|TRBV11-3
CASSLGYRTYEQYF
>many|TRBV11-2
CASSRGTGGYNEQFF
>.|TRBV11-2
CASSPLAEGEQFF
>many|TRBV24-1
CATSDPTGAHTDTQYF
>many|TRBV29-1
CSVDRGRGQETQYF
>many|TRBV3-1
CASSLRNAGGGPGEFF
>many|TRBV6-5
CASSYRDGTAYEQYF
>many|TRBV29-1
CSVEGVSVAQGGGAYQETQYF
>many|TRBV27
CASSLGTAGTGELFF
>many|TRBV15
CATSRAKGVGDYGYTF
>.|TRBV28
CASSYREDYNEQFF
>many|TRBV20-1
CSARGDTDTQYF
>many|TRBV20-1
CSASRGRGSTEAFF
>.|TRBV20-1
CSASRLAAQETQYF
>many|TRBV18
CASSPEGLYQETQYF
>many|TRBV20-1
CSARGGDTGELFF
>many|TRBV24-1
CATSDAGGEAFF
>many|TRBV4-3
CASSQEQGDYGYTF
>many|TRBV18
CASSPARGITSYNEQFF
>many|TRBV7-9
CASSVAGEETQYF
>many|TRBV2
CASRDRGGQETQYF
>many|TRBV7-2
CASSFPTGGAGQPQHF
>.|TRBV2
CASSEDRMGLAGGTDTQYF
>many|TRBV10-2
CASSTTGGNTEAFF
>.|TRBV10-3
CAISEGGSAYNEQFF
>.|TRBV19
CASSTRVFVAQHF
>many|TRBV27
CASSFAESTDTQYF
>many|TRBV7-2
CASSLLGDYNYGYTF
>many|TRBV3-1
CASSHVGVNSYEQYF
>few|TRBV20-1
CSARDQSGLTEAFF
>.|TRBV20-1
CSAKMPEGETQYF
>few|TRBV19
CASSSPATGGDYEQYF
>many|TRBV29-1
CSVEVAGGTDTQYF
>few|TRBV6-2/TRBV6-3
CASSARVSGANVLTF
>.|TRBV5-4
CASSRGQISGNTIYF
>many|TRBV3-1
CASSQGTAALGYTF
>.|TRBV5-1
CASSTYGGLNTEAFF
>many|TRBV18
CASSPGTSSYEQYF
>many|TRBV12-3/TRBV12-4
CASSRGTAVQYF
>.|TRBV12-3/TRBV12-4
CASSRDTGRGYTF
>.|TRBV11-1
CASSLYRPEETQYF
>many|TRBV7-3
CASSYAGGYNSPLHF
>many|TRBV30
CAWNQGVQPQHF
>.|TRBV20-1
CSARGRQGNPEAFF
>.|TRBV3-1
CASSRSGGYEQYF
>.|TRBV3-1
CASSQDWTGALYEQYF
>many|TRBV7-8
CASSPIGFWAFF
>many|TRBV19
CASSIRPTVSYEQYF
>many|TRBV20-1
CSASIGNYGYTF
>.|TRBV12-3/TRBV12-4
CASSFRQETHFF
>.|TRBV12-3/TRBV12-4
CASSSGQGAKTEAFF
>many|TRBV9
CASSVGPGPGLDTQYF
>many|TRBV12-3/TRBV12-4
CASTSKGLSNQPQHF
>many|TRBV27
CASSRRYPSYEQYF